One sample yielded the 14 T cell receptor beta chains listed below, sequenced in a study of cytomegalovirus exposure and HLA in healthy donors. Vbeta (60) and Jbeta (13) primers were used in the PCR. Libraries were prepared by immunoSEQ multiplex PCR; TCRdb keeps only in-frame clonotypes and omits some of them. The data show 110,000 or so clones, with 82% seen just once and roughly 2.6% held by the top ten. Input material: PBMCs. These receptors originate from a woman aged 18-35 years in good health and CMV-seronegative.

V usage is TRBV11-2 and J usage is TRBJ1-2, with 7 bases matching TRBD1. There are 12 residues in the CDR3. J lost 7 bases, V lost 3 bases, and 2 bases had no gene match. Germline CDR1 SGHAT, CDR2 FQNNGV. CDR3 residues: CASSLTGSGYTF. CDR3 sequence (DNA): TGTGCCAGCAGCTTGACAGGGTCTGGCTACACCTTC.

The V gene is TRBV14, the J gene TRBJ2-5; 7 bases fit TRBD2. Germline CDR1 SGHDN, CDR2 FVKESK. Germline trimming cut 4 bases from V and 2 bases from J; bases unmatched to any gene: 4. The CDR3 loop spans 14 amino acids. This chain's CDR3 is CASSLLAVQETQYF. The CDR3 DNA follows: TGTGCCAGCAGCCTTCTAGCGGTTCAAGAGACCCAGTACTTC.

The genes are TRBV5-1 and TRBJ2-2, with 7 bases matching TRBD1. Germline CDR1 is SGHRS and CDR2 is YFSETQ. The CDR3 runs to 15 residues. V shed 4 bases, J shed 1 base, and the junction held 4 bases outside the gene matches. The chain's CDR3 is CASSPGTENTGELFF. CDR3 nucleotides: TGCGCCAGCAGCCCCGGGACAGAGAACACCGGGGAGCTGTTTTTT.

The chain uses TRBV10-3 and TRBJ1-5; D remains unclear. The CDR3 loop spans 12 amino acids. The germline V gene encodes CDR1 ENHRY and CDR2 SYGVKD. The V end was cut by 0 bases, the J end by 7 bases, with 4 bases between. Written as DNA, the CDR3 is TGTGCCATCAGTGAGTCGGGCCAGCCCCAGCATTTT. It yields the protein CAISESGQPQHF.

The chain carries TRBV6-6 and TRBJ2-1; D is possibly TRBD1 (5 bases). The CDR3 has 14 residues. The germline V gene encodes CDR1 MNHNY and CDR2 SVGAGI (reference sequence). Between the trimmed V and J ends, which lost 4 bases and 6 bases, there was a span of 13 bases. The chain's CDR3 is CASSSLRVPNEQFF. The CDR3 bases are TGTGCCAGCAGTTCGCTCAGGGTACCCAATGAGCAGTTCTTC.

This sequence joins TRBV28 and TRBJ1-2, with D possibly being TRBD1 (5 bases). This CDR3 has 16 amino acids. The germline V gene encodes CDR1 MDHEN and CDR2 SYDVKM. Trimming took off 6 bases at V and 8 bases at J, with 25 bases between the two ends. The CDR3 loop reads CASSTLHYKSGPGYTF. DNA for the CDR3: TGTGCCAGCAGCACTCTCCACTATAAATCAGGGCCCGGCTACACCTTC.

The CDR3 DNA follows: TGTGCCAGCAGACACAGGGGAGCGGACACCGGGGAGCTGTTTTTT. It translates to CASRHRGADTGELFF. This chain connects TRBV7-2 to TRBJ2-2; 7 bases map to TRBD1. V was clipped by 6 bases and J by 3 bases; unmatched bases: 7. CDR1 is SGHTA and CDR2 is FQGNSA in the germline V gene. This CDR3 has 15 amino acids.

The chain couples TRBV10-3 to TRBJ2-5, with 8 positions matching TRBD2. The tail of the sequence fits TRBJ2-7 better, so the J call may be wrong. Germline V gene sequence: CDR1 ENHRY, CDR2 SYGVKD. The CDR3 contains 15 residues. DNA of the CDR3: TGTGCCATCAGTGGCACTAGCGGAGGGGCCTACGAGCAGTACTTC. It encodes CAISGTSGGAYEQYF.

The V call is TRBV9, the J call TRBJ2-3; D remains ambiguous. The CDR3 extends over 16 amino acids. V was trimmed by 4 bases and J by 5 bases, leaving 20 bases between them. The germline V gene has CDR1 SGDLS and CDR2 YYNGEE. The chain's CDR3 is CASSPLALRAQDTQYF. CDR3 nucleotides: TGTGCCAGCAGCCCCCTCGCGCTAAGAGCCCAAGATACGCAGTATTTT.

The rearrangement uses TRBV28 and TRBJ2-3, with D perhaps TRBD1 (5 bases). The CDR3 consists of 14 residues. Germline V CDR1 and CDR2: MDHEN, SYDVKM. V was trimmed by 3 bases and J by 2 bases, leaving 9 bases between them. The chain's CDR3 is CASSFYGATDTQYF. The CDR3 nucleotides read TGTGCCAGCAGTTTTTATGGGGCCACAGATACGCAGTATTTT.

CDR3 in DNA: TGTGCCAGCTTATCGGACAGGAACACTGAAGCTTTCTTT. Amino acids: CASLSDRNTEAFF. The chain couples TRBV18 to TRBJ1-1, with a tentative D call TRBD1 (6 bases). This CDR3 is built from 13 residues. Germline V gene lookup returns CDR1 KGHSH and CDR2 LQKENI. Trimming pared 7 bases from V and 1 base from J, leaving 10 bases between.

This chain links TRBV28 with TRBJ1-3; maybe TRBD1 (5 bases). There are 15 residues in the CDR3. Trimming pared 2 bases from V and 4 bases from J, leaving 12 bases between. CDR1 and CDR2 (germline): MDHEN, SYDVKM. In DNA, the CDR3 is TGTGCCAGCAGTTTACTAGGGGCGTCCGGAAACACCATATATTTT. It encodes CASSLLGASGNTIYF. Supplemented by reference TRBV28 and TRBJ1-3, the full variable domain reads DVKVTQSSRYLVKRTGEKVFLECVQDMDHENMFWYRQDPGLGLRLIYFSYDVKMKEKGDIPEGYSVSREKKERFSLILESASTNQTSMYLCASSLLGASGNTIYFGEGSWLTVV.

The rearrangement links TRBV6-1 to TRBJ2-7; D gene ambiguous. From germline, CDR1 is MNHNS and CDR2 SASEGT. Trimming took 4 bases from V and 2 from J, leaving 9 bases between them. The CDR3 has 13 residues. The CDR3 DNA follows: TGTGCCAGCAGTGCCGAGGTCCCCTACGAGCAGTACTTC. Translation gives CASSAEVPYEQYF.

The gene calls are TRBV6-5 and TRBJ2-3, with 8 bases aligning to TRBD2. The CDR3 covers 13 residues. V lost 6 bases to trimming and J lost 11 bases; unmatched junction nucleotides: 10. CDR1 is MNHEY and CDR2 is SVGAGI in the germline V gene. The chain's CDR3 is CASRMTSVGMQYF. For the CDR3, the DNA is TGTGCCAGCAGGATGACTAGCGTGGGTATGCAGTATTTT.